This T cell receptor (beta chain) is drawn from a study of blood T cell repertoires in COVID-19. TCRdb keeps only in-frame clones here, not all; method: immunoSEQ multiplex PCR. The profile shows roughly 150,000 clones, 93% of them singletons. Seattle's cohort entered during active infection and was followed longitudinally. The germline V gene encodes CDR1 SGDLS and CDR2 YYNGEE. The CDR3 covers 17 residues. Deletions cut 0 bases from V and 0 bases from J, with 12 bases between. Sequencing was performed on peripheral blood. The receptor comes from a woman aged 60-75 years with COVID-19, enrolled during active disease. This chain links TRBV9 with TRBJ2-2; D might be TRBD2 (5 bases). The CDR3 region is CASSVGEITANTGELFF. The CDR3 bases are TGTGCCAGCAGCGTAGGGGAGATAACCGCGAACACCGGGGAGCTGTTTTTT. Supplemented by reference TRBV9 and TRBJ2-2, the full variable domain reads DSGVTQTPKHLITATGQRVTLRCSPRSGDLSVYWYQQSLDQGLQFLIQYYNGEERAKGNILERFSAQQFPDLHSELNLSSLELGDSALYFCASSVGEITANTGELFFGEGSRLTVL.